The next 10 T cell receptor beta chains were all read from a single sample in a study of tumor-infiltrating lymphocytes in localized non-small cell lung cancer. Here immunoSEQ multiplex PCR was the method, and the copy in TCRdb shows in-frame clones only, minus some. The sample lists more than 10,000 clones, 66% occurring once. Sequencing was carried out using lung tumor tissue. Source of these receptors: a human donor with non-small cell lung cancer.

The V call is TRBV7-2, the J call TRBJ2-3; D gene unclear. CDR3 length: 14 residues. The V gene's germline CDR1 is SGHTA and CDR2 FQGNSA. Trimming took off 0 bases at V and 4 bases at J, with 8 bases between the two ends. CDR3 residues: CASSLAVGSDTQYF. The CDR3, as DNA: TGTGCCAGCAGCTTAGCGGTAGGGTCAGATACGCAGTATTTT.

The V call is TRBV11-2, the J call TRBJ2-1; TRBD2 matches 8 bases. CDR1 and CDR2 (germline): SGHAT, FQNNGV. V lost 1 base, J lost 9 bases, and 5 bases stayed unmatched. The CDR3 runs to 14 residues. CDR3 sequence reads: CASSLAGGLGEQFF. CDR3 bases: TGTGCCAGCAGCTTAGCGGGGGGGCTGGGTGAGCAGTTCTTC.

This clone was seen more than once but under ten times. The chain recombines TRBV6-5 with TRBJ1-1, with TRBD1 matching 7 bases. V dropped 7 bases and J dropped 6; count of bases not matched to a gene: 8. The CDR3 loop spans 13 amino acids. Germline-derived CDR1 and CDR2 are MNHEY and SVGAGI. In DNA, the CDR3 is TGTGCCAGCACCTTACTAGGGGGCTCTGAAGCTTTCTTT. Translating it yields CASTLLGGSEAFF.

This clone appeared a few times. This chain joins TRBV13 and TRBJ1-2; D is unresolved. Between the trimmed V and J ends, which lost 0 bases and 8 bases, there was a span of 7 bases. The CDR3 has 12 amino acids. Germline V gives CDR1 PRHDT, CDR2 FYEKMQ (reference sequence). CDR3 amino acids: CASSLGASGYTF. The CDR3 DNA reads TGTGCCAGCAGCTTAGGGGCAAGCGGCTACACCTTC.

Judged by abundance, this clone is medium-sized. This chain joins TRBV6-1 and TRBJ2-7; 10 nucleotides line up with TRBD2. The CDR3 is made up of 12 amino acids. V lost 3 bases and J lost 9; bases outside the gene matches: 2. Germline CDR1 reads MNHNS; CDR2 reads SASEGT. CDR3 protein: CASSDQRGGQYF. In DNA form, the CDR3 reads TGTGCCAGCAGTGACCAGCGGGGGGGGCAGTACTTC.

This clone was picked up a small number of times. The rearrangement uses TRBV2 and TRBJ1-2, with a tentative D call TRBD1 (6 bases). The germline V gene encodes CDR1 SNHLY and CDR2 FYNNEI. The V and J ends lost 6 bases and 4 bases respectively, with 9 bases between them. This CDR3 contains 12 residues. This CDR3 reads CASSGDIYGYTF. CDR3 sequence (DNA): TGTGCCAGCAGCGGGGACATCTATGGCTACACCTTC.

The CDR3 DNA reads TGTGCCAGCTCAACTGGACAGGAGACAAATGAAAAACTGTTTTTT. Its translation is CASSTGQETNEKLFF. V and J are TRBV18 and TRBJ1-4; 7 positions match TRBD1. CDR3 length: 15 amino acids. V lost 5 bases to trimming and J lost 5 bases; unmatched junction nucleotides: 8. Germline V gene data show CDR1 as KGHSH and CDR2 as LQKENI.

In DNA form, the CDR3 reads TGTGCCAGCGGGGACAGGGTAACTGAAGCTTTCTTT. Protein sequence: CASGDRVTEAFF. The J gene is TRBJ1-1, the V gene TRBV6-1; the match to TRBD1 covers 9 bases. Trimming removed 8 bases from V and 5 bases from J; junction bases left unmatched: 3. This CDR3 spans 12 amino acids. Germline V lookup: CDR1 MNHNS, CDR2 SASEGT.

This clone occurred a few times. This chain links TRBV7-6 with TRBJ2-2; 8 nucleotides align to TRBD1. Germline CDR1 reads SGHVS; CDR2 reads FNYEAQ. J was trimmed by 2 bases and V by 2 bases; bases with no gene match: 7. The CDR3 sequence is 17 residues long. DNA for the CDR3: TGTGCCAGCAGCTTATCTCCCAGGGGGCGCAACACCGGGGAGCTGTTTTTT. It codes for CASSLSPRGRNTGELFF.

By share of the sample, this clone is medium-sized. This chain links TRBV20-1 with TRBJ2-1; 9 nucleotides align to TRBD2. The CDR3 loop spans 11 amino acids. Germline V gene data show CDR1 as DFQATT and CDR2 as SNEGSKA (reference sequence). The CDR3 coding sequence is TGCACCGGTAAAGCGGGGGGAAAGCAGTTCTTC. Protein product: CTGKAGGKQFF.